Each of the 6 T cell receptor beta chains below was sequenced from the same sample in a study of blood T cell repertoires in COVID-19. Clones were read by immunoSEQ multiplex PCR, and TCRdb kept only the in-frame ones, dropping some. Counted here are 150,000 to 200,000 clones, roughly 77% occurring once; the ten biggest clones make up 6.5% to 7%. The sequenced material came from peripheral blood. The receptors were sampled from a man aged 65 to 85 with active or convalescent COVID-19.

The chain carries TRBV6-1 and TRBJ2-1; D unresolved. The germline V and J ends were trimmed by 0 bases and 8 bases, with 20 bases remaining between them. Germline values: CDR1 MNHNS, CDR2 SASEGT. The CDR3 totals 17 residues. CDR3 nucleotide sequence: TGTGCCAGCAGTGAAGCGCTTCGGCTACCTGGGCGAGATGAGCAGTTCTTC. This encodes CASSEALRLPGRDEQFF.

The J gene is TRBJ2-7, the V gene TRBV10-3; 8 bases line up with TRBD1. The CDR3 consists of 15 residues. The germline gives CDR1 ENHRY, CDR2 SYGVKD. The junction had 8 bases not matched to a gene; V was cut back by 0 bases and J by 7 bases. The DNA of the CDR3 is TGTGCCATCAGTGAGTCGACCAGGGGGCGCGGGGAGCAGTACTTC. Translating it yields CAISESTRGRGEQYF.

The CDR3 DNA reads TGTGCCAGCAGTGTTCGAGAGACCCAGTACTTC. Translated, it gives CASSVRETQYF. V gene TRBV2 combines with J gene TRBJ2-5; D gene unclear. This CDR3 region has 11 residues. The V end lost 4 bases, the J end lost 4 bases, and 4 bases lay between the germline ends. Per the germline V gene, CDR1 is SNHLY and CDR2 is FYNNEI.

The chain joins TRBV24-1 to TRBJ1-1; a possible D gene is TRBD1 (6 bases). The CDR3 is 14 amino acids. V gave up 3 bases and J gave up 1 base, with 8 bases separating them. CDR1 KGHDR and CDR2 SFDVKD come from the germline V gene. This CDR3 reads CATSDLRGNTEAFF. CDR3 nucleotides: TGTGCCACCAGTGATCTCAGGGGGAACACTGAAGCTTTCTTT.

V gene TRBV24-1 combines with J gene TRBJ2-3; possible D gene TRBD1, 6 bases. Germline V gene data show CDR1 as KGHDR and CDR2 as SFDVKD. This CDR3 region has 14 residues. V lost 4 bases and J lost 3, with 10 bases in between. The CDR3 sequence: CATSEAGVTDTQYF. CDR3 nucleotide sequence: TGTGCCACCAGTGAAGCAGGGGTAACAGATACGCAGTATTTT.

The chain employs TRBV7-2 and TRBJ2-5, with 10 bases lining up with TRBD2. Losses at the gene ends were 5 bases for V and 4 bases for J; bases not matched to a gene: 7. The CDR3 has 15 amino acids. Per germline, CDR1 SGHTA and CDR2 FQGNSA. CDR3 sequence (DNA): TGTGCCAGCAGCAAACAAGCGGGGGGGAGAGAGACCCAGTACTTC. Its translation is CASSKQAGGRETQYF.